The clone carrying this TCR beta chain occurred many times. Its antigen is not identified. This record comes from a study of T-cell memory formation after mild COVID-19. The V gene's germline CDR1 is SGHRS and CDR2 YFSETQ. With 4 bases removed from V and 0 bases from J, the gap between germline ends came to 9 bases. The CDR3 consists of 14 residues. Each CDR3 protein is one row after TCRdb ran MiXCR on the 5' RACE reads. The table includes a few hundred thousand distinct CDR3 sequences, more than 20% detected once. Study-wide findings and caveats: Most CD4+ clones that shrank were in CM and EM, while CD8+ ones turned up in EMRA.

This TCR was recovered from an adult woman who had mild COVID-19 (a few samples of this study predate the infection). Cell type and time point are not known. The genes are TRBV5-1 and TRBJ2-3; D might be TRBD2 (6 bases). Material for sequencing was PBMCs or a T cell subset sorted from them (not recorded which). The CDR3 bases are TGCGCCAGCAGCCCCGGGACTAGCACAGATACGCAGTATTTT. Translation gives CASSPGTSTDTQYF. Based on the CDR3 plus reference TRBV5-1 and TRBJ2-3, the full variable domain is KAGVTQTPRYLIKTRGQQVTLSCSPISGHRSVSWYQQTPGQGLQFLFEYFSETQRNKGNFPGRFSGRQFSNSRSEMNVSTLELGDSALYLCASSPGTSTDTQYFGPGTRLTVL.